This TCR beta chain came from a study of CD8+ T cells in alopecia areata (dated by TCRdb to 2017 to 2018). About the full investigation: The treated patients took part in an open-label pilot trial in which moderate-to-severe alopecia areata was treated with oral tofacitinib at 5 to 10 mg twice daily. Patients stayed on tofacitinib for 6 to 18 months and then had 6 months of follow-up off drug so that delayed response and recurrence could be assessed. For the treated patients, the SALT score, which quantifies what percentage of scalp surface area is affected, served as the measure of disease severity. High-throughput TCRbeta sequencing was used to examine T cell clonal expansion in alopecia areata in both the C3H/HeJ mouse model and human patients. In humans, TCRbeta sequencing was performed on scalp tissue and on sorted CD4+ and CD8+ peripheral blood T cells from healthy controls and from patients with patchy or totalis/universalis alopecia areata. Biopsies were taken from tofacitinib-treated patients at baseline and at 4 and 24 weeks of treatment, and a later scalp biopsy was taken in several of the tofacitinib-treated patients. Clonality in the scalp was compared among normal scalp (n=4), patchy alopecia areata scalp (n=8), and alopecia totalis/universalis scalp (n=8). RNA was extracted with the PAXgene miRNA kit for fixed scalp, the miRNeasy kit for PBMCs, and the RNeasy kit for mouse skin. TCRbeta CDR3 regions were amplified by immunoSEQ multiplex PCR using 35 Vbeta forward and 13 Jbeta reverse primers.

Paper-wide results and their limitations: Tofacitinib significantly decreased scalp clonality and the number of expanded CD8+ clones among the top 100 scalp clones. Higher clonality and more expanded CD8+ clones were observed in lesional scalp than in normal scalp, particularly in alopecia totalis/universalis, a finding suggestive of antigenic drive. During tofacitinib treatment, many expanded lesional clones remained in scalp and blood, and this persistence may partly explain relapse after treatment is stopped. Compared with mice, TCR sequences shared between patients were less clear, possibly partly because of HLA diversity across the patient population. Unlike mouse skin, which is dominated by gammadelta T cells, normal human skin has resident alphabeta T cells that are also sequenced, and this complicates analysis of the scalp TCR repertoire. Because the treated cohort was small and had just a single nonresponder, larger studies are needed to establish links between baseline CD8+ expansion and response.

The method behind the library was the immunoSEQ multiplex PCR assay. For TCR sequencing, RNA was extracted from every sample and reverse transcribed into cDNA to serve as template. SuperScript III was used to make first-strand cDNA, primed with a 2:1 mix of oligo-dT and random hexamers. Amplification bias was assessed with a synthetic immune receptor repertoire, and residual bias was removed computationally. In the source study's methods: After raw reads were preprocessed to remove errors, the CDR3 was defined following IMGT conventions as running from the conserved cysteine to phenylalanine. Clonality was calculated as 1 minus Shannon entropy normalized by log2 of the number of productive unique TCRs. Scalp TCRbeta sequences were cross-referenced with sorted blood CD4 and CD8 repertoires so that the CD4 or CD8 identity of scalp clones could be inferred. TCRdb re-hosts the immuneACCESS table, in-frame sequences only. Its copies lack some clones; in the studies checked, an unresolved V gene accounts for under half of them, and the cause for the rest is not known. The DNA gave D and trimming, while V, J and clone size come from that table. A total of about 190,000 clones appear in this sample, 60% to 70% of them only once. The ten largest clones capture approximately 0.69% of the sample.

The cysteine opens and the phenylalanine closes a CDR3 of 14 amino acids. The CDR3 DNA has 42 bases and is translated from base 1. After removal of 0 bases from V and 0 bases from J, the junction retains 0 bases not matched to a gene. CDR1 GTSNPN and CDR2 SVGIG are derived from the germline V gene (reference sequence). This clone was observed a handful of times. Which antigen it targets is not known. The input lacks base qualities; no much larger clone sits a single base away. Taken with the paper, the label for time point translates to: less than five weeks on oral tofacitinib. According to the study, the label for this sample's treatment or condition signals: oral pan-JAK inhibitor, 5-10 mg twice daily. Lesional scalp punch biopsies and peripheral blood were obtained from alopecia areata patients. After PBMCs were isolated by density centrifugation and stained for CD3, CD4 and CD8, a FACSAria was used to sort CD4+ and CD8+ T cells.

The input for sequencing was CD4+ T cells sorted from blood, taken at week 4, from a patient treated with tofacitinib. This receptor chain uses TRBV30 and TRBJ2-3, with 7 bases in between that match TRBD1. The receptor was derived from a human donor with alopecia areata. The CDR3 amino acid sequence is: CAWSVQGSTDTQYF. The DNA sequence is as follows: TGTGCCTGGAGTGTACAGGGGAGCACAGATACGCAGTATTTT.